The entry that follows covers one TCR beta chain sequence. The data are from a study of PD-L1 blockade in urothelial cancer. Time point meaning: peripheral blood 6 weeks after treatment start. Clones were read by immunoSEQ multiplex PCR, and TCRdb kept only the in-frame ones, dropping some. The table records tens of thousands of clones, roughly 85% of them present only once. The CDR3 covers 17 residues. The ends lost 4 bases at V and 0 bases at J; junction bases unmatched: 5. CDR1 SEHNR and CDR2 FQNEAQ come from the germline V gene (reference sequence). This receptor was obtained from a man aged 70 or older with urothelial cancer. V and J are TRBV7-9 and TRBJ2-2; 10 bases map to TRBD2. This specimen consisted of PBMCs, obtained around atezolizumab (anti-PD-L1) treatment. CDR3 coding DNA: TGTGCCAGCAGCTCGCCAGCGGGAGGGCCGAACACCGGGGAGCTGTTTTTT. Encoded protein: CASSSPAGGPNTGELFF.